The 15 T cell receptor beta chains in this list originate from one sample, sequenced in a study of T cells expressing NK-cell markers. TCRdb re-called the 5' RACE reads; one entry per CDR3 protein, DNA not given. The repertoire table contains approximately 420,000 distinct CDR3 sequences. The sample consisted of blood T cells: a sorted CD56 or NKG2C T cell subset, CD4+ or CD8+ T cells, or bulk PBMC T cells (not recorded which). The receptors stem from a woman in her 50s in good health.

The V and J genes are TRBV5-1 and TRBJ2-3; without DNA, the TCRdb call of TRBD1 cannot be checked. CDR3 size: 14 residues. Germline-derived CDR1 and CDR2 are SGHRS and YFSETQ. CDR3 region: CASSRTGYTDTQYF.

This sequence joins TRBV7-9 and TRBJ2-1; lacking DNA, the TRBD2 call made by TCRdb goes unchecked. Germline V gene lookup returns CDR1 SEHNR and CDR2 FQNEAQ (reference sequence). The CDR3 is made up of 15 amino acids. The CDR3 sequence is CASSLSGGTHNEQFF.

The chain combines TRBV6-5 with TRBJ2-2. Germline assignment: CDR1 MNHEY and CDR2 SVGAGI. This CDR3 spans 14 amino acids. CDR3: CAGRPTTNTGELFF.

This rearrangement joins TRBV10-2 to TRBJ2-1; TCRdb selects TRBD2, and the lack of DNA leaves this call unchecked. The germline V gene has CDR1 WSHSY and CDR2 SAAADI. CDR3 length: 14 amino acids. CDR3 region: CAGSGTSSKNEQFF.

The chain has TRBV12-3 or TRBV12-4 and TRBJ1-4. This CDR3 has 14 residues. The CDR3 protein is CASSFSVSNEKLFF.

CDR3 in amino acids: CASSQDMADGYTF. V and J are TRBV14 and TRBJ1-2. Germline V gives CDR1 SGHDN, CDR2 FVKESK. The CDR3 spans 13 residues.

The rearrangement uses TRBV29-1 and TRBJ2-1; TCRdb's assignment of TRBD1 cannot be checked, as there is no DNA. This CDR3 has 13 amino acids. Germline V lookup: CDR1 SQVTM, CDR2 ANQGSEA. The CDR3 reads CSVEDGGYNEQFF.

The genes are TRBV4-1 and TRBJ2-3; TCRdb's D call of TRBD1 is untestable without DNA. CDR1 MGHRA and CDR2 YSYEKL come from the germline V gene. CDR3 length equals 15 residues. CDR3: CASSQVTGGADTQYF.

CDR3 amino acids: CASSLDWGRTDTQYF. This chain uses TRBV7-2 with TRBJ2-3; without DNA, the TCRdb call of TRBD1 cannot be checked. The germline CDR1 and CDR2 sequences are SGHTA and FQGNSA. The CDR3 is 15 amino acids. Looking up the rest from reference TRBV7-2 and TRBJ2-3 gives the full variable domain: GAGVSQSPSNKVTEKGKDVELRCDPISGHTALYWYRQSLGQGLEFLIYFQGNSAPDKSGLPSDRFSAERTGGSVSTLTIQRTQQEDSAVYLCASSLDWGRTDTQYFGPGTRLTVL.

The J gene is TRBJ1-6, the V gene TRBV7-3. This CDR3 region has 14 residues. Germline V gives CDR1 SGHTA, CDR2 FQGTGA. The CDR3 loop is CASSLRSDNSPLHF.

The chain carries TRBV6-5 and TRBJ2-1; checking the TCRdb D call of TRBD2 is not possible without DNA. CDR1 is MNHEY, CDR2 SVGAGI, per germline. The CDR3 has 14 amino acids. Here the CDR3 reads CASSWIAGYNEQFF.

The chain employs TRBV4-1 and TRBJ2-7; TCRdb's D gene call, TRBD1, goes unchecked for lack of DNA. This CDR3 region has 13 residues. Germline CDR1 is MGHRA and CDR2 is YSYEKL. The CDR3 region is CASSQAPSDEQYF.

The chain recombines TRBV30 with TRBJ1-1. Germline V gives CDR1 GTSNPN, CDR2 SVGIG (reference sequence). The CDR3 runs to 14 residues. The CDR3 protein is CAWSALTPNTEAFF.

CDR3 region: CSATGRLTGELFF. The chain is built from TRBV20-1 and TRBJ2-2. The CDR3 length is 13 residues. Per germline, CDR1 DFQATT and CDR2 SNEGSKA (reference sequence).

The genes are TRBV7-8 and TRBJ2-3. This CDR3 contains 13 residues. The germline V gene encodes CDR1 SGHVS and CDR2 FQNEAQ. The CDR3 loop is CASSLMGTDTQYF.